The 27 T cell receptor beta chains given below trace back to one sample, sequenced in a study of blood T cell repertoires in COVID-19. TCRdb's copy holds only in-frame clones and misses some; the assay was immunoSEQ multiplex PCR. This table holds 120,000 to 150,000 clones, 80% to 90% found once. Sequences were obtained from peripheral blood. All receptors come from a woman in her forties or fifties with acute or convalescent COVID-19.

CDR3 sequence: CASSYSGGGTGELFF. For the CDR3, the DNA is TGCGCCAGCAGTTATTCAGGGGGAGGCACCGGGGAGCTGTTTTTT. This chain links TRBV5-1 with TRBJ2-2; tentative D call: TRBD1 (7 bases). CDR3 size: 15 residues. V lost 5 bases to trimming and J lost 4 bases, with 15 bases between them. The germline V gene has CDR1 SGHRS and CDR2 YFSETQ.

V gene TRBV11-3 combines with J gene TRBJ1-2; D gene uncertain. Trimming took 0 bases from V and 2 from J, leaving 7 bases between them. Per the germline V gene, CDR1 is SGHNT and CDR2 is YENEEA. The CDR3 has 14 residues. Here the CDR3 DNA reads TGTGCCAGCAGCTTAGATCCCATGAACTATGGCTACACCTTC. Its translation is CASSLDPMNYGYTF.

This chain uses TRBV20-1 with TRBJ2-3; 9 bases map to TRBD2. There are 17 residues in the CDR3. Germline CDR1 and CDR2: DFQATT and SNEGSKA (reference sequence). Trimming cost V 3 bases and J 0 bases; bases outside gene matches: 10. CDR3 in amino acids: CSASEAGGQGSTDTQYF. In DNA, the CDR3 is TGCAGTGCTAGTGAGGCGGGGGGGCAAGGAAGCACAGATACGCAGTATTTT.

This clone was counted a single time. The rearrangement uses TRBV7-6 and TRBJ2-1; 13 nucleotides align to TRBD2. CDR3 length: 14 residues. Germline CDR1 SGHVS, CDR2 FNYEAQ. The V and J ends lost 5 bases and 9 bases, in that order; junction bases with no gene match: 4. CDR3 protein: CASSKTSGGVEQFF. The CDR3 DNA reads TGTGCCAGCAGCAAAACTAGCGGGGGGGTTGAGCAGTTCTTC.

The V and J genes are TRBV11-3 and TRBJ1-1; possible D gene TRBD1, 6 bases. The CDR3 spans 15 residues. V lost 0 bases to trimming and J lost 6 bases, with 14 bases between them. Germline CDR1 and CDR2: SGHNT and YENEEA. Written as DNA, the CDR3 is TGTGCCAGCAGCTTAGATTCGACAGGTCGAGCTGAAGCTTTCTTT. Translating gives CASSLDSTGRAEAFF.

The chain joins TRBV12-5 to TRBJ1-1; maybe TRBD1 (6 bases). Germline CDR1 is LGHNT and CDR2 is FRNRAP. The length of the CDR3 is 19 residues. V lost 4 bases and J lost 4, with 28 bases in between. For the CDR3, the DNA is TGTGCTAGTGGTTCCACCGACAGGTCAATACTACCTCCGGGCACTGAAGCTTTCTTT. Translation: CASGSTDRSILPPGTEAFF. The variable domain in full, with the rest retrieved from reference TRBV12-5 and TRBJ1-1, is DARVTQTPRHKVTEMGQEVTMRCQPILGHNTVFWYRQTMMQGLELLAYFRNRAPLDDSGMPKDRFSAEMPDATLATLKIQPSEPRDSAVYFCASGSTDRSILPPGTEAFFGQGTRLTVV.

The J gene is TRBJ2-5, the V gene TRBV19, with 12 bases lining up with TRBD2. The CDR3 loop spans 16 amino acids. CDR1 and CDR2 (germline): LNHDA, SQIVND (reference sequence). With V trimmed by 5 bases and J by 2 bases, 6 bases remained unmatched. In DNA form, the CDR3 reads TGTGCCAGTAGTGCCCCGGGACTAGCGGGTCAAGAGACCCAGTACTTC. This translates into CASSAPGLAGQETQYF.

The rearrangement uses TRBV30 and TRBJ2-5; 9 positions match TRBD1. This CDR3 is built from 14 residues. After removal of 4 bases from V and 5 bases from J, the junction contained 8 bases not matched to a gene. Per the germline V gene, CDR1 is GTSNPN and CDR2 is SVGIG (reference sequence). The CDR3 spells CAWTPQGAGETQYF. In DNA, the CDR3 is TGTGCCTGGACCCCACAGGGGGCCGGGGAGACCCAGTACTTC.

V and J are TRBV6-5 and TRBJ2-5, with 7 bases matching TRBD1. This CDR3 is built from 12 residues. CDR1 is MNHEY, CDR2 SVGAGI, per germline. The J segment lost 2 bases and the V segment lost 8 bases, leaving 2 bases of the junction unmatched. The CDR3 sequence is CASGGQQETQYF. In nucleotides, the CDR3 is TGTGCCAGCGGGGGACAGCAAGAGACCCAGTACTTC.

This chain joins TRBV19 and TRBJ2-7; weak D call: TRBD2 (6 bases). Trimming pared 4 bases from V and 6 bases from J, leaving 22 bases between. The CDR3 loop spans 16 amino acids. Looked up from germline, CDR1 is LNHDA and CDR2 is SQIVND (reference sequence). CDR3 DNA sequence: TGTGCCAGTAGTACTAATACCGGGACTCCGATGGGCGAGCAGTACTTC. This sequence encodes CASSTNTGTPMGEQYF.

A few counts support this clone. The rearrangement links TRBV7-3 to TRBJ1-5, with D unclear. This CDR3 is built from 16 residues. The V end was cut by 2 bases, the J end by 0 bases, with 11 bases between. Germline V lookup: CDR1 SGHTA, CDR2 FQGTGA. The DNA of the CDR3 is TGTGCCAGCAGCTTAGCCCGGAGAGGTAGCAATCAGCCCCAGCATTTT. It yields the protein CASSLARRGSNQPQHF. Full variable domain (remainder filled in from reference TRBV7-3 and TRBJ1-5): GAGVSQTPSNKVTEKGKYVELRCDPISGHTALYWYRQSLGQGPEFLIYFQGTGAADDSGLPNDRFFAVRPEGSVSTLKIQRTERGDSAVYLCASSLARRGSNQPQHFGDGTRLSIL.

The rearrangement joins TRBV30 to TRBJ1-2; 8 nucleotides match TRBD1. This CDR3 comprises 14 residues. J lost 8 bases, V lost 0 bases, and 8 bases had no gene match. Germline loops: CDR1 GTSNPN, CDR2 SVGIG (reference sequence). CDR3 residues: CAWSVHRTGIGYTF. CDR3 DNA sequence: TGTGCCTGGAGTGTCCATCGGACAGGGATCGGCTACACCTTC.

In this sample, this clone turned up many times. The chain has TRBV29-1 and TRBJ2-5, with 10 bases fitting TRBD1. Trimming took 0 bases from V and 5 from J; bases not matched to a gene: 0. CDR3 length: 13 residues. Germline CDR1 is SQVTM and CDR2 is ANQGSEA. The CDR3 sequence is CSVEETGGETQYF. Here the CDR3 DNA reads TGCAGCGTTGAAGAGACAGGGGGCGAGACCCAGTACTTC.

This sequence joins TRBV30 and TRBJ1-6, with D perhaps TRBD1 (5 bases). V was cut by 0 bases and J by 10 bases, with 16 bases left in between. This CDR3 is 15 amino acids long. Germline-derived CDR1 and CDR2 are GTSNPN and SVGIG (reference sequence). DNA for the CDR3: TGTGCCTGGAGTGTACAGCTAGGGGAGGACTCACCCCTCCACTTT. This gives the protein CAWSVQLGEDSPLHF.

This chain links TRBV24-1 with TRBJ2-7; D is possibly TRBD2 (6 bases). The V gene lost 8 bases and the J gene lost 0 bases, with 10 bases spanning the gap. Germline V CDR1 and CDR2: KGHDR, SFDVKD. CDR3 length equals 13 residues. The CDR3 coding sequence is TGTGCCACCACCTCGACTAGCTCCTACGAGCAGTACTTC. Translating gives CATTSTSSYEQYF.

The V call is TRBV11-3, the J call TRBJ2-2; 9 positions match TRBD1. The CDR3 covers 18 residues. Germline loops: CDR1 SGHNT, CDR2 YENEEA. With 6 bases clipped from V and 2 bases from J, the junction kept 13 bases outside the gene matches. Here the CDR3 reads CASSWGQGTGVNTGELFF. The CDR3 nucleotides read TGTGCCAGCAGTTGGGGACAGGGAACAGGGGTTAACACCGGGGAGCTGTTTTTT.

This chain links TRBV29-1 with TRBJ1-1; possibly TRBD1 for D (5 bases). The CDR3 length is 15 residues. V was trimmed by 1 base and J by 2 bases, leaving 14 bases between them. The V gene's germline CDR1 is SQVTM and CDR2 ANQGSEA. This CDR3 is CSVEVWGVGNTEAFF. In DNA form, the CDR3 reads TGCAGCGTTGAAGTTTGGGGGGTAGGTAACACTGAAGCTTTCTTT.

V usage is TRBV5-1 and J usage is TRBJ1-4; the match to TRBD1 covers 9 bases. Germline V CDR1 and CDR2: SGHRS, YFSETQ. V shed 3 bases and J 6 bases; nucleotides not matched to a gene: 6. There are 15 residues in the CDR3. The chain's CDR3 is CASSSIGTGYEKLFF. In nucleotides, the CDR3 is TGCGCCAGCAGCTCGATCGGGACAGGGTATGAAAAACTGTTTTTT.

This clone was counted between two and nine times. CDR3 nucleotides: TGTGCCAGCAGCTCTACAGGGGCGAGAGATACGCAGTATTTT. Protein sequence: CASSSTGARDTQYF. This chain connects TRBV11-3 to TRBJ2-3; 7 nucleotides match TRBD1. The V segment lost 4 bases and the J segment 5 bases; nucleotides outside the gene matches: 6. The CDR3 extends over 14 amino acids. CDR1 SGHNT and CDR2 YENEEA come from the germline V gene.

This clone occurred once. The V call is TRBV6-5, the J call TRBJ1-3, with a weak D call TRBD1 (6 bases). The CDR3 sequence is 12 residues long. V lost 8 bases to trimming and J lost 7 bases, with 12 bases between them. Germline values: CDR1 MNHEY, CDR2 SVGAGI. The CDR3 reads CASGTGINTIYF. CDR3 in DNA: TGTGCCAGCGGTACAGGGATCAACACCATATATTTT.

The genes are TRBV21-1 and TRBJ2-3; the table's D call, TRBD2, has no DNA check behind it. TRBV21-1 is a documented pseudogene. The CDR3 consists of 14 residues. DNA of the CDR3: TGTGCCAGCAGCCCTTGGGGGAGGGCGGATACGCAGTATTTT. This translates into CASSPWGRADTQYF.

The chain combines TRBV24-1 with TRBJ2-2, with D possibly matching TRBD1 (5 bases). The CDR3 is 17 residues long. Germline-derived CDR1 and CDR2 are KGHDR and SFDVKD. V lost 2 bases and J lost 2, with 14 bases in between. CDR3 bases: TGTGCCACCAGTGATTGGGGCCAGGGCGACAACACCGGGGAGCTGTTTTTT. Translating it yields CATSDWGQGDNTGELFF.

The genes are TRBV25-1 and TRBJ1-3; the D gene is possibly TRBD1 (5 bases). CDR3 length equals 15 residues. Trimming removed 5 bases at V and 0 bases at J, with 11 bases between. Germline CDR1 and CDR2: MGHDK and SYGVNS. The CDR3 loop is CASSYQGLSGNTIYF. DNA of the CDR3: TGTGCCAGCAGTTACCAGGGCCTCTCTGGAAACACCATATATTTT.

V gene TRBV9 combines with J gene TRBJ2-5, with TRBD1 matching 9 bases. Unmatched junction bases numbered 11, after V lost 4 bases and J lost 4 bases. CDR1 and CDR2 from the germline V gene are SGDLS and YYNGEE. The CDR3 loop spans 16 amino acids. CDR3 sequence reads: CASSPRTGVGGETQYF. CDR3 DNA: TGTGCCAGCAGCCCTCGGACAGGGGTCGGTGGAGAGACCCAGTACTTC.

The chain has TRBV20-1 and TRBJ1-2, with D possibly TRBD1 on 6 matching bases. The CDR3 runs 11 residues. Trimming removed 3 bases at V and 9 bases at J, with 11 bases between. Germline V gene sequence: CDR1 DFQATT, CDR2 SNEGSKA (reference sequence). The CDR3 bases are TGCAGTGCTAGCCCAGGGGACCGCTACACCTTC. Its protein product is CSASPGDRYTF.

A few counts support this clone. This chain uses TRBV10-1 with TRBJ2-2; 8 positions match TRBD1. The CDR3 loop spans 17 amino acids. The V gene end was trimmed by 3 bases and the J gene end by 4 bases; junction bases not matched to a gene: 10. Germline V gene lookup returns CDR1 WNHNN and CDR2 SYGVQD (reference sequence). DNA of the CDR3: TGCGCCAGCAGTGACCCCTCAGACAGGGGATTCACCGGGGAGCTGTTTTTT. It codes for CASSDPSDRGFTGELFF.

This clone was picked up a small number of times. The CDR3 region is CASSQVLGGNQPQHF. The CDR3 DNA is TGTGCCAGCAGCCAAGTGTTGGGGGGAAATCAGCCCCAGCATTTT. The V and J genes are TRBV4-2 and TRBJ1-5; D may be TRBD1 (5 bases). The germline V gene has CDR1 LGHNA and CDR2 YNFKEQ. Between the trimmed V and J ends, which lost 1 base and 4 bases, there was a span of 11 bases. The CDR3 length is 15 residues.